The TCR beta chain described here comes from a study of blood T cell repertoires in COVID-19 (dated by TCRdb to 2018 to 2020). For the study in its entirety: The collaborator samples originated in the United States, Italy and Spain and spanned the acute and convalescent phases of COVID-19. Deeply sampled blood TCRbeta repertoires from subjects exposed to, actively infected with, or recovered from COVID-19 were included in the dataset. Sample metadata almost always included a de-identified subject ID, COVID-19 status, age in years and sex. The prospective study material was composed of cDNA or gDNA derived from T cells, B-cell-depleted T cells, or PBMCs. HLA class I and class II types, where available, came from metadata supplied by the sample provider rather than from assay-based typing. Samples came from the ongoing ImmuneRACE study (first 160 participants) plus 1,254 subjects from 6 global collaborators. A freely available public database, intended as a resource for researchers studying the immune response to SARS-CoV-2, is where the repertoires were released. What the authors observed across the whole study: The amount of clinical and demographic metadata varied by source and participant and was provided uncurated.

As regards this clone: The specificity of this receptor is unknown. No base quality values were provided; no much bigger clone lies one nucleotide off.

The immunoSEQ Assay, a bias-controlled multiplex PCR, was used to amplify TCRbeta CDR3 regions from genomic DNA. The study's processing was this. Nucleated cell counts per sample were estimated from amplification of reference gene primers within the assay. To quantify the absolute abundance of each unique TCRbeta CDR3 rearrangement, sequence reads were collapsed and filtered. Productive Simpson clonality was computed per sample as the square root of Simpson's diversity index over productive rearrangements. TCRdb stores this immuneACCESS table with in-frame sequences only. Part of the clones is absent; in the studies checked, under half of the shortfall reflects unresolved V genes, and no reason is known for the rest. Clonal size and the V and J genes are those of that table, whereas D and trimming came from the DNA. This sample gives about 76,000 clones in total; about 86% of them show up just once. Of the sample, 9% to 15% is held by the ten largest clones.

Collaborating institutions collected whole blood in K2EDTA tubes following their own protocols. For TCRbeta analysis, collaborators shipped samples in one of three forms: frozen whole blood, isolated PBMCs, or DNA extracted from either of those sample types. The CDR3 contains 15 residues, cysteine and phenylalanine counted. Only the CDR3 DNA stays, 45 bases, in frame from base 1. From V the trimming removes 0 bases and from J it removes 6 bases, while the gene matches leave 3 bases of the junction unaccounted for. In the germline V gene, CDR1 corresponds to LGHNA and CDR2 to YSLEER. The material sequenced was peripheral blood. This TCR was sampled from a human donor in a cohort sampled during active COVID-19. In this chain, TRBV4-3 is recombined with TRBJ1-5, with 9 bases aligning to TRBD1. The sequenced DNA is TGCGCCAGCAGCCAAGACGCACAGGGGGCTCAGCCCCAGCATTTT. This codes for CASSQDAQGAQPQHF.